This record covers a single TCR beta chain. The length of the CDR3 is 17 residues. Germline lookup yields CDR1 SGHTA and CDR2 FQGNSA. V dropped 3 bases and J dropped 2 bases, with 19 bases sitting between them. The data belong to a study of T cell responses to AZD1222 COVID-19 vaccine. Sequencing was performed with immunoSEQ multiplex PCR; in TCRdb, only in-frame clones are kept and a portion is missing. The table records 130,000 or so clones, more than 70% of them present only once. The source was peripheral blood, collected on day 0 of AZD1222 vaccination. The chain joins TRBV7-2 to TRBJ1-1; D uncertain. The source of this sequence is an adult in good health. The CDR3 bases are TGTGCCAGCAGCTTCCTTACGAGTCGGAAAGGAAACACTGAAGCTTTCTTT. This sequence encodes CASSFLTSRKGNTEAFF.